Shown below are 6 T cell receptor beta chains from a single sample sequenced in a study of blood T cells in healthy people across ages. For the second PCR, which ran for about 6 to 11 cycles, a sample-barcoded 5' primer and a J-beta primer mix were used. TCRdb reanalysed the 5' RACE reads using MiXCR and keeps one entry per CDR3 protein. In the table there are more than 1.4 million distinct CDR3 sequences, 42% of which are singletons. The sample taken for sequencing was blood. These receptors were taken from a woman aged 18-29 years in good health.

V gene TRBV15 combines with J gene TRBJ1-6; no clear D gene. The CDR3 consists of 16 residues. CDR1 and CDR2 from the germline V gene are LNHNV and YYDKDF (reference sequence). The V end lost 1 base, the J end lost 0 bases, and 7 bases lay between the germline ends. As DNA, the CDR3 is TGTGCCACCAGCAGAGGAGAGAGCTCCTATAATTCACCCCTCCACTTT. Translating it yields CATSRGESSYNSPLHF.

This chain uses TRBV5-4 with TRBJ2-1, with 7 bases aligning to TRBD2. The CDR3 contains 18 residues. Germline-derived CDR1 and CDR2 are SGHNT and YYREEE (reference sequence). V gave up 0 bases and J gave up 1 base; unmatched junction bases: 10. The CDR3 DNA follows: TGTGCCAGCAGCTTGGGGGGGGGAGCGGGACTGTCCTACAATGAGCAGTTCTTC. Translating it yields CASSLGGGAGLSYNEQFF.

This clonotype was counted a single time. The chain employs TRBV6-5 and TRBJ1-1, with D unclear. The germline V and J ends were trimmed by 5 bases and 6 bases, with 13 bases remaining between them. CDR1 MNHEY and CDR2 SVGAGI come from the germline V gene. This CDR3 comprises 13 residues. CDR3 nucleotides: TGTGCCAGCAGTGGCCAGATGAAAGCTGAAGCTTTCTTT. Residues: CASSGQMKAEAFF.

The chain is built from TRBV15 and TRBJ2-5; 11 bases line up with TRBD2. The CDR3 extends over 19 amino acids. V gave up 1 base and J gave up 2 bases; unmatched junction bases: 12. CDR1 is LNHNV, CDR2 YYDKDF, per germline (reference sequence). The CDR3 sequence: CATSRVGSLAGGPQETQYF. The CDR3 DNA sequence: TGTGCCACCAGCAGAGTCGGCAGCCTAGCGGGGGGACCTCAAGAGACCCAGTACTTC.

This chain joins TRBV6-5 and TRBJ1-3, with D maybe TRBD1 (5 bases). CDR1 and CDR2 from the germline V gene are MNHEY and SVGAGI. This CDR3 contains 16 residues. The ends were cut back, 5 bases at V and 2 bases at J, with 16 bases in the middle. The CDR3 DNA sequence: TGTGCCAGCAGTCCAGATTTGGCGGGGCCTGGAAACACCATATATTTT. Protein sequence: CASSPDLAGPGNTIYF.

Only a few counts were recorded for this clonotype. This chain connects TRBV6-1 to TRBJ2-7, with D perhaps TRBD2 (6 bases). Per the germline V gene, CDR1 is MNHNS and CDR2 is SASEGT. The CDR3 extends over 14 amino acids. V dropped 2 bases and J dropped 0 bases, with 8 bases sitting between them. The CDR3 reads CASSEPSVSYEQYF. CDR3 DNA: TGTGCCAGCAGTGAACCTAGCGTCTCCTACGAGCAGTACTTC.